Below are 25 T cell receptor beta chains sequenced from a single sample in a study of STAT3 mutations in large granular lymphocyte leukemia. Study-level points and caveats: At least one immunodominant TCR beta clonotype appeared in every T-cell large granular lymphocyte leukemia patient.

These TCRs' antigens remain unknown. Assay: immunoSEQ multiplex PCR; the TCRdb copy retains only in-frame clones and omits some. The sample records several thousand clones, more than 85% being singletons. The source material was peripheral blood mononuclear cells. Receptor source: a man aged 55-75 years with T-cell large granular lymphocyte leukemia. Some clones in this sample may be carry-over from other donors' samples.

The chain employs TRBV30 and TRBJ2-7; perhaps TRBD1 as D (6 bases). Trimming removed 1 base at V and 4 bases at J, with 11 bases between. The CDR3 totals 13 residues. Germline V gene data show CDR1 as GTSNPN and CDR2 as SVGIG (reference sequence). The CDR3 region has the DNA TGTGCCTGGAGTGCGGACAGCTTATACGAGCAGTACTTC. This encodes CAWSADSLYEQYF.

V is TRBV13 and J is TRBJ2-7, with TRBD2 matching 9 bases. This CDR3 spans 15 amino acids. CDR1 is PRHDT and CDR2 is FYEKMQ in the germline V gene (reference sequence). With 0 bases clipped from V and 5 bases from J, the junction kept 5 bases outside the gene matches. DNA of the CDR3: TGTGCCAGCAGCTTAGGGAGCGGGGGGCACGACGAGCAGTACTTC. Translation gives CASSLGSGGHDEQYF.

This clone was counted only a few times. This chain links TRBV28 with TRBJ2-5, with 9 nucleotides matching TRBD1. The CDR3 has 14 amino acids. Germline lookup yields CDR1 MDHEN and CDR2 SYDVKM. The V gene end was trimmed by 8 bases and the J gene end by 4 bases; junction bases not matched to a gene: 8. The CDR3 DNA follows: TGTGCCAGCTGCCGACAGGGGGGAGGAGAGACCCAGTACTTC. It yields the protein CASCRQGGGETQYF.

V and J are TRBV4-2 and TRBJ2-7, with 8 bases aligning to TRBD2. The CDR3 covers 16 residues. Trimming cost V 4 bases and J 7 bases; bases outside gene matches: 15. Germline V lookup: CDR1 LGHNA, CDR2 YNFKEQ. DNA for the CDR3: TGTGCCAGCAGCCTCCCCAGTTTGGCCCCGGGGGGGGAGCAGTACTTC. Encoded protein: CASSLPSLAPGGEQYF.

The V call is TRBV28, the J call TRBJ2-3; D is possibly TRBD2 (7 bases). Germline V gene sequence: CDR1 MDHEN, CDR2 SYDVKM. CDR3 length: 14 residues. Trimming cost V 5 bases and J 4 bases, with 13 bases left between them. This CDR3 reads CASSPGGQADTQYF. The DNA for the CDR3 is TGTGCCAGCAGTCCCGGGGGGCAAGCAGATACGCAGTATTTT.

The CDR3 spells CASSSGTGYYEQYF. The DNA for the CDR3 is TGTGCCAGCAGCTCCGGGACAGGCTACTACGAGCAGTACTTC. The rearrangement joins TRBV7-2 to TRBJ2-7; 8 bases line up with TRBD1. CDR3 length: 14 amino acids. J lost 3 bases, V lost 4 bases, and 5 bases had no gene match. Germline V CDR1 and CDR2: SGHTA, FQGNSA.

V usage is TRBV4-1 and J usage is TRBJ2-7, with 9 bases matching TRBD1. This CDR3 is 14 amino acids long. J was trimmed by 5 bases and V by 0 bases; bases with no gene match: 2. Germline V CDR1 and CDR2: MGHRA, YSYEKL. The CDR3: CASSQERQGDEQYF. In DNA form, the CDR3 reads TGCGCCAGCAGCCAAGAGAGACAGGGGGACGAGCAGTACTTC.

The CDR3 DNA reads as TGCGCCAGCAGCGAGGTTCCCGGGACAGCCACTGAAAAACTGTTTTTT. Protein sequence: CASSEVPGTATEKLFF. V is TRBV4-1 and J is TRBJ1-4; 7 bases fit TRBD1. Per the germline V gene, CDR1 is MGHRA and CDR2 is YSYEKL. This CDR3 comprises 16 residues. V shed 5 bases, J shed 7 bases, and the junction held 13 bases outside the gene matches.

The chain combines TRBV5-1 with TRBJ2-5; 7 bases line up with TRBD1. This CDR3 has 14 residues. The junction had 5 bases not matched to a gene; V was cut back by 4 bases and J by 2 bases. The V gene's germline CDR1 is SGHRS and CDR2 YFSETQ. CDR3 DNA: TGCGCCAGCAGCACTGGACAGGTACAAGAGACCCAGTACTTC. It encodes CASSTGQVQETQYF.

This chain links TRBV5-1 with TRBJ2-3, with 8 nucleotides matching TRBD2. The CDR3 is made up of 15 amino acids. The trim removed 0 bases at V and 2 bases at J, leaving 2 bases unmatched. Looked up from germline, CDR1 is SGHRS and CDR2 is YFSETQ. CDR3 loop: CASSLGTSNTDTQYF. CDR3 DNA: TGCGCCAGCAGCTTGGGGACTAGCAACACAGATACGCAGTATTTT.

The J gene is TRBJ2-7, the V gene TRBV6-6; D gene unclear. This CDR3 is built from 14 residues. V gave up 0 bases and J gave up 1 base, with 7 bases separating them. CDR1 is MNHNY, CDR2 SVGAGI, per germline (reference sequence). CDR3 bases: TGTGCCAGCAGTTACTCAGAGTGGTCCTACGAGCAGTACTTC. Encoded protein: CASSYSEWSYEQYF.

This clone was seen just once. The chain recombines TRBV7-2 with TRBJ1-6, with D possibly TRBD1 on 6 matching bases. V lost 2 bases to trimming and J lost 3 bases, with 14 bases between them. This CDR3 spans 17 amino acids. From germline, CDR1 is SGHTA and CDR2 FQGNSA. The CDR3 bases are TGTGCCAGCAGCTTAAGGGGGGGCGGAAACTATAATTCACCCCTCCACTTT. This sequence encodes CASSLRGGGNYNSPLHF. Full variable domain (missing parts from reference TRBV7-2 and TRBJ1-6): GAGVSQSPSNKVTEKGKDVELRCDPISGHTALYWYRQSLGQGLEFLIYFQGNSAPDKSGLPSDRFSAERTGGSVSTLTIQRTQQEDSAVYLCASSLRGGGNYNSPLHFGNGTRLTVT.

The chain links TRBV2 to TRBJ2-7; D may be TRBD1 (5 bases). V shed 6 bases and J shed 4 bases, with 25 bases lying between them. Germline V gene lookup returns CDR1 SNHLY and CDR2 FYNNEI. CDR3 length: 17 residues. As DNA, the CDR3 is TGTGCCAGCAGCCCCCCCTCAGGGTTAGGGATCTCATACGAGCAGTACTTC. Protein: CASSPPSGLGISYEQYF.

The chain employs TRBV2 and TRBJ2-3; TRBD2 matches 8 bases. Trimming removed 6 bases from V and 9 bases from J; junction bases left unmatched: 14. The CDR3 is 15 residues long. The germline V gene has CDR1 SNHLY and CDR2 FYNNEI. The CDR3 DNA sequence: TGTGCCAGCAGGGAGATAGCGGGGTGGATTGGGACGCAGTATTTT. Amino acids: CASREIAGWIGTQYF.

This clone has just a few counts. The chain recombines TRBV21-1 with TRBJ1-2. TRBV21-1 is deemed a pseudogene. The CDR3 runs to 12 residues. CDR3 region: CASICREAGYTF. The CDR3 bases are TGTGCCAGCATCTGTCGGGAGGCTGGCTACACCTTC.

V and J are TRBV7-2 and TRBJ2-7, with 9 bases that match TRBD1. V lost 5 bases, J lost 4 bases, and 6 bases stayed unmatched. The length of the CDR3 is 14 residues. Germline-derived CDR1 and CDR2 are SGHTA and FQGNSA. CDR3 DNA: TGTGCCAGCAGCGTCGGGACAGGGTATTACGAGCAGTACTTC. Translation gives CASSVGTGYYEQYF. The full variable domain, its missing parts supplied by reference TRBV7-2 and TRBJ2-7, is GAGVSQSPSNKVTEKGKDVELRCDPISGHTALYWYRQSLGQGLEFLIYFQGNSAPDKSGLPSDRFSAERTGGSVSTLTIQRTQQEDSAVYLCASSVGTGYYEQYFGPGTRLTVT.

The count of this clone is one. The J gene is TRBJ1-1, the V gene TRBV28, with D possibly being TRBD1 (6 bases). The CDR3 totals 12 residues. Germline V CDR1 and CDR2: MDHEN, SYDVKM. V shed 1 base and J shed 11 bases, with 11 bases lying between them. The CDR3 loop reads CASSLSTGWAFF. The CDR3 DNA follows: TGTGCCAGCAGTTTATCGACAGGCTGGGCTTTCTTT.

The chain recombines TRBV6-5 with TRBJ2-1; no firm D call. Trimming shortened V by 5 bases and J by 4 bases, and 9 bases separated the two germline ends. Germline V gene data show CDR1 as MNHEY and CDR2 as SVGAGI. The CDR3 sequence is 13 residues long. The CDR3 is CASSTTVYNEQFF. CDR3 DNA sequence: TGTGCCAGCAGTACGACTGTTTACAATGAGCAGTTCTTC.

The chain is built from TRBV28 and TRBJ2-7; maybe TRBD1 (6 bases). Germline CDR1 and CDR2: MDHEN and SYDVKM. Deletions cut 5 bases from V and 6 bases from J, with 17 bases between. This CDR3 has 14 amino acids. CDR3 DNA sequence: TGTGCCAGCAGTCTCGGACAGTGGGGGTCCGAGCAGTACTTC. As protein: CASSLGQWGSEQYF. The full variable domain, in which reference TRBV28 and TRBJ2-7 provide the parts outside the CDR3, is DVKVTQSSRYLVKRTGEKVFLECVQDMDHENMFWYRQDPGLGLRLIYFSYDVKMKEKGDIPEGYSVSREKKERFSLILESASTNQTSMYLCASSLGQWGSEQYFGPGTRLTVT.

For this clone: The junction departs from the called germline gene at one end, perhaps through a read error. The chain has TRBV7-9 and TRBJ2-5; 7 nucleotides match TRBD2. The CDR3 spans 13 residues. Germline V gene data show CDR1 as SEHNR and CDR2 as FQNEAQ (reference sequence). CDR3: CASSIAGQETQYF. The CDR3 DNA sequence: TGTGCCAGCAGCATAGCGGGCCAGGAGACCCAGTACTTC.

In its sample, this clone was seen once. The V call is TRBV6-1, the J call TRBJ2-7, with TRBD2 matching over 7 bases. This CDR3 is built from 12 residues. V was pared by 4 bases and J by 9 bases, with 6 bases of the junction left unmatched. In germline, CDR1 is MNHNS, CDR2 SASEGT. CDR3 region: CASSGPGGGQYF. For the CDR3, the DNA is TGTGCCAGCAGTGGGCCCGGCGGGGGGCAGTACTTC.

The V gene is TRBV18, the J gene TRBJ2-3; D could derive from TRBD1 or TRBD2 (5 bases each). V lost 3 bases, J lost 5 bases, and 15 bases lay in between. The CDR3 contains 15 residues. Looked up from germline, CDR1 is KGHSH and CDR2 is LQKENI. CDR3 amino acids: CASSPRPGDVDTQYF. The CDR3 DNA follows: TGTGCCAGCTCACCCCGCCCCGGGGACGTAGATACGCAGTATTTT.

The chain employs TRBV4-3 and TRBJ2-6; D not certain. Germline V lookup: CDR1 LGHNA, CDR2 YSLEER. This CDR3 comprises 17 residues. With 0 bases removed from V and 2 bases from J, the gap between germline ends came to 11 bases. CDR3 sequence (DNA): TGCGCCAGCAGCCAAGATGGAAGTTTAACTGGGGCCAACGTCCTGACTTTC. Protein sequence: CASSQDGSLTGANVLTF.

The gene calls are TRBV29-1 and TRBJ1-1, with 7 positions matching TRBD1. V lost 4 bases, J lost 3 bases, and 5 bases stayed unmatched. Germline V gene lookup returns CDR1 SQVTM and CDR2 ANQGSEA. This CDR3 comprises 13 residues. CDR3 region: CSVVVTGDTEAFF. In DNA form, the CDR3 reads TGCAGCGTTGTTGTTACAGGGGACACTGAAGCTTTCTTT.

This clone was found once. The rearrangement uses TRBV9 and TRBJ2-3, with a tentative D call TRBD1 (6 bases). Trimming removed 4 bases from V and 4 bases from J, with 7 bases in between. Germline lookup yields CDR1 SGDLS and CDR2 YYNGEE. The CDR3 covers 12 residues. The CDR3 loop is CASSPGADTQYF. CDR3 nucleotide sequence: TGTGCCAGCAGCCCAGGGGCAGATACGCAGTATTTT.